Each of the 17 T cell receptor beta chains below was sequenced from the same sample in a study of T cells in Graves' hyperthyroidism and ophthalmopathy. TCR beta CDR3 regions were amplified from RNA. HTBI primers were the set used in a first-round RT-PCR of the TCR CDR3. TCRdb independently ran MiXCR on the multiplex PCR reads; one entry per CDR3 protein. The sample records 700,000 or so distinct CDR3 sequences, approximately 15% being singletons. Specimen: blood. These TCRs come from a woman in her 50s with Graves' ophthalmopathy.

In nucleotides, the CDR3 is TGTGCCAGTAGTATATCGGCAAAGGGGGAAGCTTTCTTT. It codes for CASSISAKGEAFF. The V call is TRBV19, the J call TRBJ1-1; possible D gene TRBD1, 5 bases. V lost 2 bases, J lost 8 bases, and 12 bases lay in between. CDR3 size: 13 residues. Germline V gene lookup returns CDR1 LNHDA and CDR2 SQIVND (reference sequence).

The CDR3 DNA reads as TGCAGTGCTAGAGATATCCGGGACTCCTCCTACGAGCAGTACTTC. Translated: CSARDIRDSSYEQYF. The V gene is TRBV20-1, the J gene TRBJ2-7; TRBD2 is a possible D gene (6 bases). The germline V gene encodes CDR1 DFQATT and CDR2 SNEGSKA (reference sequence). V shed 0 bases and J shed 0 bases, with 12 bases lying between them. The length of the CDR3 is 15 residues.

This clonotype was recorded many times. The gene calls are TRBV28 and TRBJ1-6; D possibly corresponds to TRBD1 (6 bases). Germline V gives CDR1 MDHEN, CDR2 SYDVKM. Deletions cut 6 bases from V and 3 bases from J, with 15 bases between. There are 16 residues in the CDR3. This chain's CDR3 is CASSITGTIYNSPLHF. DNA for the CDR3: TGTGCCAGCAGCATAACCGGGACAATCTATAATTCACCCCTCCACTTT.

This rearrangement joins TRBV28 to TRBJ1-5; TRBD1 aligns across 7 bases. CDR3 length: 16 amino acids. The V gene's germline CDR1 is MDHEN and CDR2 SYDVKM. Unmatched junction bases numbered 13, after V lost 5 bases and J lost 6 bases. CDR3 region: CASSPHNSGGGQPQHF. The CDR3 bases are TGTGCCAGCAGTCCACATAACTCAGGGGGAGGTCAGCCCCAGCATTTT. Drawing the rest from reference TRBV28 and TRBJ1-5, the complete variable domain is DVKVTQSSRYLVKRTGEKVFLECVQDMDHENMFWYRQDPGLGLRLIYFSYDVKMKEKGDIPEGYSVSREKKERFSLILESASTNQTSMYLCASSPHNSGGGQPQHFGDGTRLSIL.

This clonotype was detected many times. This chain links TRBV20-1 with TRBJ2-1; 8 bases are a match to TRBD1. V was pared by 5 bases and J by 0 bases, with 6 bases of the junction left unmatched. The CDR3 has 15 residues. Germline V gene sequence: CDR1 DFQATT, CDR2 SNEGSKA (reference sequence). As DNA, the CDR3 is TGCAGTGCTGAGCCTCAGGGGGCCTCCTACAATGAGCAGTTCTTC. Encoded protein: CSAEPQGASYNEQFF.

V is TRBV20-1 and J is TRBJ2-1; TRBD2 matches at 7 bases. V gave up 3 bases and J gave up 7 bases; unmatched junction bases: 9. Germline V CDR1 and CDR2: DFQATT, SNEGSKA (reference sequence). The CDR3 contains 14 residues. The CDR3 sequence is CSASRWEGRNEQFF. CDR3 sequence (DNA): TGCAGTGCTAGTAGGTGGGAGGGCCGTAATGAGCAGTTCTTC.

This clonotype was detected many times. The rearrangement joins TRBV19 to TRBJ1-1; D is perhaps TRBD1 (6 bases). The CDR3 covers 14 residues. V lost 2 bases, J lost 3 bases, and 10 bases lay in between. Per germline, CDR1 LNHDA and CDR2 SQIVND (reference sequence). In DNA form, the CDR3 reads TGTGCCAGTAGTATATGGACAGTAGACACTGAAGCTTTCTTT. This gives the protein CASSIWTVDTEAFF.

The V gene is TRBV10-3, the J gene TRBJ2-7; tentatively, D is TRBD2 (7 bases). V dropped 8 bases and J dropped 6 bases, with 17 bases sitting between them. Looked up from germline, CDR1 is ENHRY and CDR2 is SYGVKD. The CDR3 loop spans 13 amino acids. CDR3 DNA sequence: TGTGCCATCTCACCGCGGGGGCCTTTCGAGCAGTACTTC. It yields the protein CAISPRGPFEQYF.

The chain uses TRBV4-1 and TRBJ2-7; 14 bases agree with TRBD2. Germline V gene data show CDR1 as MGHRA and CDR2 as YSYEKL. The CDR3 consists of 18 residues. Trimming removed 0 bases from V and 7 bases from J; junction bases left unmatched: 11. In DNA, the CDR3 is TGCGCCAGCAGCCAAGAAAGACTAGCGGGAGGGCTGCTGGGGGAGCAGTACTTC. It is translated as CASSQERLAGGLLGEQYF.

This clonotype was found once. The rearrangement links TRBV28 to TRBJ1-1; no reliable D call. V was clipped by 10 bases and J by 1 base, with 19 bases between them. Looked up from germline, CDR1 is MDHEN and CDR2 is SYDVKM. The CDR3 spans 15 residues. DNA for the CDR3: TGTGCCAACTGGGAGGCGATCAATCCGAACACTGAAGCTTTCTTT. It specifies CANWEAINPNTEAFF.

This clonotype came up many times. The junction differs from germline at one of its ends, possibly a read error. The rearrangement links TRBV7-7 to TRBJ2-3; 15 bases map to TRBD2. Germline lookup yields CDR1 SSHAT and CDR2 FNYEAQ (reference sequence). This CDR3 spans 18 amino acids. The CDR3 region is CASSLGLAGGISTDTQYF. The CDR3 bases are TGTGCTAGCAGCTTAGGACTAGCGGGAGGGATAAGCACAGATACGCAGTATTTT.

The sample holds many counts of this clonotype. Compared with germline, one end of the junction differs, possibly owing to a read error. The CDR3 reads CASTYEVGETQYF. The CDR3 DNA is TGTGCCAGCACTTACGAGGTTGGGGAGACCCAGTACTTC. V usage is TRBV6-5 and J usage is TRBJ2-5; D unclear. Germline loops: CDR1 MNHEY, CDR2 SVGAGI. The CDR3 runs 13 residues.

This clonotype showed up many times. V usage is TRBV5-1 and J usage is TRBJ2-7; tentative D call: TRBD2 (5 bases). Germline loops: CDR1 SGHRS, CDR2 YFSETQ. This CDR3 region has 15 residues. Trimming shortened V by 0 bases and J by 4 bases, and 14 bases separated the two germline ends. The CDR3: CASSLAVGVQYEQYF. Here the CDR3 DNA reads TGCGCCAGCAGCTTGGCCGTCGGGGTCCAATACGAGCAGTACTTC.

This sequence joins TRBV20-1 and TRBJ1-2; D gene ambiguous. The germline V gene has CDR1 DFQATT and CDR2 SNEGSKA (reference sequence). V dropped 2 bases and J dropped 0 bases, with 7 bases sitting between them. The CDR3 totals 13 residues. CDR3 nucleotide sequence: TGCAGTGCTAGACCAAGATCTAACTATGGCTACACCTTC. It is translated as CSARPRSNYGYTF.

At least ten counts were recorded for this clonotype. This chain uses TRBV20-1 with TRBJ2-5; 7 bases agree with TRBD2. The V gene's germline CDR1 is DFQATT and CDR2 SNEGSKA (reference sequence). Trimming at V came to 3 bases and at J to 3 bases, leaving 4 bases not matched to a gene. CDR3 length: 13 residues. The CDR3 is CSASAGVEETQYF. CDR3 in DNA: TGCAGTGCTAGTGCGGGAGTAGAAGAGACCCAGTACTTC.

This clonotype has more than one count but fewer than ten. The chain carries TRBV27 and TRBJ1-4; 9 bases align to TRBD1. Germline assignment: CDR1 MNHEY and CDR2 SMNVEV (reference sequence). V shed 5 bases and J 5 bases; nucleotides not matched to a gene: 9. The CDR3 sequence is 16 residues long. The CDR3 loop is CASSPRGDRENEKLFF. The CDR3 DNA reads TGTGCCAGCAGTCCCCGAGGGGACAGGGAAAATGAAAAACTGTTTTTT.

This clonotype was observed at least ten times. V is TRBV12-3 or TRBV12-4 and J is TRBJ2-2; D unresolved. This CDR3 has 12 residues. Trimming took off 10 bases at V and 6 bases at J, with 12 bases between the two ends. CDR3 loop: CATAGVAGELFF. DNA for the CDR3: TGTGCCACCGCAGGTGTGGCCGGGGAGCTGTTTTTT.